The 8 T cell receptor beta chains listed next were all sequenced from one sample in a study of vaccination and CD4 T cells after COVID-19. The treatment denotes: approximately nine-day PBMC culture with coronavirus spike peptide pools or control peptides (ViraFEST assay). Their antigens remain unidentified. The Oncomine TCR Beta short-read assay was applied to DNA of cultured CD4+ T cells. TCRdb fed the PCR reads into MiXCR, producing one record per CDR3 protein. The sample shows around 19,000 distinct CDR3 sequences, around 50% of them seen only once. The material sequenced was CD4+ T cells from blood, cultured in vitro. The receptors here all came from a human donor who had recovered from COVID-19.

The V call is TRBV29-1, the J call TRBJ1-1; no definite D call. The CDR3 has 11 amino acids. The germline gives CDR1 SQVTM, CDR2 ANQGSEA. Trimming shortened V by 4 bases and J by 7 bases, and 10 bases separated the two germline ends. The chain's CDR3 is CSVVAGVEAFF. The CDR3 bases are TGCAGCGTTGTGGCAGGAGTTGAAGCTTTCTTT.

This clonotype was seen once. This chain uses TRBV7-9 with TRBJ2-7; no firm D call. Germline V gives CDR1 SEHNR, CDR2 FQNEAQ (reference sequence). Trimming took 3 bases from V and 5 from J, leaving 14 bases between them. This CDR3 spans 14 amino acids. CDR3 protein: CASSFSSWNHEQYF. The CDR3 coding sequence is TGTGCCAGCAGCTTTTCGTCCTGGAACCACGAGCAGTACTTC. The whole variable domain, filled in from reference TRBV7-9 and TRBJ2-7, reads DTGVSQNPRHKITKRGQNVTFRCDPISEHNRLYWYRQTLGQGPEFLTYFQNEAQLEKSRLLSDRFSAERPKGSFSTLEIQRTEQGDSAMYLCASSFSSWNHEQYFGPGTRLTVT.

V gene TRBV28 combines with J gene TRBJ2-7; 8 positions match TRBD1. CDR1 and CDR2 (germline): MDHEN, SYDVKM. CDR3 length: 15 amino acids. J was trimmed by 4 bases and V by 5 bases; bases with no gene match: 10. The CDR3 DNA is TGTGCCAGCAGTACGCTGGGGACAGGTAGGTACGAGCAGTACTTC. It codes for CASSTLGTGRYEQYF. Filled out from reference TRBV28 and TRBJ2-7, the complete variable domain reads DVKVTQSSRYLVKRTGEKVFLECVQDMDHENMFWYRQDPGLGLRLIYFSYDVKMKEKGDIPEGYSVSREKKERFSLILESASTNQTSMYLCASSTLGTGRYEQYFGPGTRLTVT.

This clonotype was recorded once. The CDR3 coding sequence is TGTGCCAGCAGCTTAGATAACCCGGTTACCTCTGGAAACACCATATATTTT. Amino acids: CASSLDNPVTSGNTIYF. This chain connects TRBV7-9 to TRBJ1-3, with unresolved D. Trimming took off 1 base at V and 0 bases at J, with 13 bases between the two ends. This CDR3 contains 17 residues. Germline CDR1 is SEHNR and CDR2 is FQNEAQ (reference sequence).

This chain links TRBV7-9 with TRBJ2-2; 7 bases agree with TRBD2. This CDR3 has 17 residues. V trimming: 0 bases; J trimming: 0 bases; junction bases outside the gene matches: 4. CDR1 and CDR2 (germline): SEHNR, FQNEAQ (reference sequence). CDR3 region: CASSLAASGTNTGELFF. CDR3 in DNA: TGTGCCAGCAGCTTAGCCGCTAGCGGCACGAACACCGGGGAGCTGTTTTTT.

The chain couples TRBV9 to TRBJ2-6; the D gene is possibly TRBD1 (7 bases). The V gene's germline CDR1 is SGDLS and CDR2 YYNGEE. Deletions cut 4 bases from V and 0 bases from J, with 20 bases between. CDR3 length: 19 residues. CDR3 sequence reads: CASSREDRPPTSGANVLTF. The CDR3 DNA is TGTGCCAGCAGCAGGGAGGACAGGCCACCTACCTCTGGGGCCAACGTCCTGACTTTC. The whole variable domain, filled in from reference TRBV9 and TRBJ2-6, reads DSGVTQTPKHLITATGQRVTLRCSPRSGDLSVYWYQQSLDQGLQFLIQYYNGEERAKGNILERFSAQQFPDLHSELNLSSLELGDSALYFCASSREDRPPTSGANVLTFGAGSRLTVL.

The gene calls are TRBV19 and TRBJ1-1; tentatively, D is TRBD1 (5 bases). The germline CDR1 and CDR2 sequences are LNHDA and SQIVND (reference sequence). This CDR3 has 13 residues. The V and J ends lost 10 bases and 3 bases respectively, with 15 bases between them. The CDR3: CATGGLSHTEAFF. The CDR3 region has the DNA TGTGCCACCGGGGGGTTATCGCACACTGAAGCTTTCTTT. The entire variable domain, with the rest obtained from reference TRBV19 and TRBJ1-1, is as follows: DGGITQSPKYLFRKEGQNVTLSCEQNLNHDAMYWYRQDPGQGLRLIYYSQIVNDFQKGDIAEGYSVSREKKESFPLTVTSAQKNPTAFYLCATGGLSHTEAFFGQGTRLTVV.

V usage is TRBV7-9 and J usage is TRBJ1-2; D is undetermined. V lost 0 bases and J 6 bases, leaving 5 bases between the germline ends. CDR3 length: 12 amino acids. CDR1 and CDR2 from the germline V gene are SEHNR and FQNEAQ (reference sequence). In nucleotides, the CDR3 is TGTGCCAGCAGCTTAGCGTGGGATGGCTACACCTTC. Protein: CASSLAWDGYTF.